The source of this T cell receptor (beta chain) is a study of blood T cells in healthy people across ages. General study points: Unsorted PBMC material precluded a definitive naive versus antigen-experienced comparison.

The CDR3 contains 17 residues. Trimming removed 5 bases from V and 0 bases from J; junction bases left unmatched: 3. CDR1 is MNHEY and CDR2 is SMNVEV in the germline V gene (reference sequence). There were at least 5.5 micrograms of total RNA extracted from every sample. The authors ran a second PCR of 7 to 11 cycles using a sample-barcoded 5' primer and a J-beta primer mix. Unique molecular identifiers of 12 random nucleotides labeled each cDNA. TCRdb fed the 5' RACE reads into MiXCR, producing one record per CDR3 protein. The sample has about 1.4 million distinct CDR3 sequences, approximately 60% seen once; the top ten hold 6.7%. About this clonotype itself: The target antigen is unknown.

The sequence was obtained from a man aged 18 to 29 in good health. The sequenced sample was blood. This chain uses TRBV27 with TRBJ2-2; TRBD2 aligns across 13 bases. Here the CDR3 reads CASSRLAGGANTGELFF. The DNA of the CDR3 is TGTGCCAGCAGTCGACTAGCGGGGGGAGCGAACACCGGGGAGCTGTTTTTT.